Listed here are 8 T cell receptor beta chains from one sample, sequenced in a study of blood T cells in healthy people across ages (dated by TCRdb to between 2014 and 2017). Library prep was done by 5' RACE. Sequencing was carried out with an Illumina HiSeq 2500. The second PCR ran for roughly 7 to 12 cycles and used a J-beta primer mix along with a sample-barcoded 5' primer. TCRdb reran the public reads through fastp at Q25 and MiXCR, keeping productive beta chains. When rows share a CDR3 protein, they turn into one entry using the most common DNA and genes. The sample has some 880,000 distinct CDR3 sequences on record, around 34% of them singletons. 13% of the sample goes to the ten largest clones. Sequencing was performed on blood. All receptors derive from a man between 18 and 29 years old in good health.

This clonotype is a singleton in its sample. One end of the junction varies from germline; a read error may be responsible. The chain combines TRBV27 with TRBJ2-1; D perhaps matches TRBD1 (6 bases). Germline V gene data show CDR1 as MNHEY and CDR2 as SMNVEV (reference sequence). This CDR3 is 14 amino acids long. The CDR3 spells CASSPTGYLNERFF. DNA for the CDR3: TGTGCCAGCAGTCCCACAGGGTATCTCAATGAGCGGTTCTTC.

As for this clonotype: A much larger clone lies a single base off, so this may be a read error. The CDR3 DNA reads as TGCACCAGCACGGGTGGACTGGGGGAGAATGAGCAGTTCTTC. Translation gives CTSTGGLGENEQFF. The chain recombines TRBV5-1 with TRBJ2-1; D is perhaps TRBD1 or TRBD2 (5 bases each). The CDR3 has 14 residues. The germline V gene encodes CDR1 SGHRS and CDR2 YFSETQ. Looking up the rest from reference TRBV5-1 and TRBJ2-1 gives the full variable domain: KAGVTQTPRYLIKTRGQQVTLSCSPISGHRSVSWYQQTPGQGLQFLFEYFSETQRNKGNFPGRFSGRQFSNSRSEMNVSTLELGDSALYLCTSTGGLGENEQFFGPGTRLTVL.

This clonotype came up a few times. The J gene is TRBJ1-1, the V gene TRBV24-1; D is possibly TRBD1 (5 bases). The CDR3 has 15 residues. Deletions cut 3 bases from V and 5 bases from J, with 15 bases between. CDR1 is KGHDR, CDR2 SFDVKD, per germline. The CDR3 nucleotides are TGTGCCACCAGTGATCCGCAGGGAGGGCAAACTGAAGCTTTCTTT. This translates into CATSDPQGGQTEAFF.

About this clonotype itself: It may be a read error: a sequence one base away is much more abundant. The CDR3 here is CASTAEPGQWKGCTF. The CDR3 DNA follows: TGTGCCAGCACTGCCGAACCGGGACAGTGGAAGGGCTGCACCTTC. The V gene is TRBV12-3 or TRBV12-4, the J gene TRBJ1-2, with 7 bases aligning to TRBD1. There are 15 residues in the CDR3.

This clonotype was observed at least ten times. This rearrangement joins TRBV20-1 to TRBJ2-3; D possibly corresponds to TRBD2 (5 bases). Germline CDR1 is DFQATT and CDR2 is SNEGSKA (reference sequence). Trimming removed 4 bases at V and 0 bases at J, with 17 bases between. This CDR3 comprises 16 residues. CDR3 bases: TGCAGTGCTAACAAAGGACTCCAAACTAGCACAGATACGCAGTATTTT. Translated, it gives CSANKGLQTSTDTQYF.

This clonotype showed up just a few times. The chain couples TRBV4-3 to TRBJ2-3, with a possible D match to TRBD2 (5 bases). CDR1 and CDR2 (germline): LGHNA, YSLEER. Trimming cost V 1 base and J 2 bases, with 10 bases left between them. The CDR3 covers 15 residues. The CDR3 region is CASSQGLAVTDTQYF. The CDR3 DNA reads as TGCGCCAGCAGCCAAGGGCTAGCAGTCACAGATACGCAGTATTTT.

With respect to this clonotype: This clone may be a read error of a much larger clone one base away. The rearrangement joins TRBV3-1 to TRBJ2-1, with D possibly being TRBD1 or TRBD2 (5 bases each). The CDR3 sequence is 16 residues long. Per the germline V gene, CDR1 is LGHDT and CDR2 is YNNKEL (reference sequence). Deletions cut 0 bases from V and 10 bases from J, with 19 bases between. This CDR3 reads CASSQDYGGRRYEQFF. CDR3 DNA: TGTGCCAGCAGCCAAGATTATGGGGGTAGACGCTACGAGCAGTTCTTC.

V and J are TRBV10-3 and TRBJ2-5, with 7 bases matching TRBD1. V was pared by 7 bases and J by 2 bases, with 4 bases of the junction left unmatched. Germline values: CDR1 ENHRY, CDR2 SYGVKD. The CDR3 covers 13 residues. Written as DNA, the CDR3 is TGTGCCATCACCCCGGGACAGCAAGAGACCCAGTACTTC. Translated, it gives CAITPGQQETQYF.